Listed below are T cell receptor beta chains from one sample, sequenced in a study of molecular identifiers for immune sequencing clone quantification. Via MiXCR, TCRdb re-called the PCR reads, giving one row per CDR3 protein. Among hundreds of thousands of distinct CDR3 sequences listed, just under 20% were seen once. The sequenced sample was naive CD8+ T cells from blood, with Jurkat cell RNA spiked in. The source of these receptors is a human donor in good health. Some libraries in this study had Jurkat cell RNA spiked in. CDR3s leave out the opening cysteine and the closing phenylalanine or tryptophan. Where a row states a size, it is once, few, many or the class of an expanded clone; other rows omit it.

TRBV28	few	VSSLVGSSYEQY
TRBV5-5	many	AAREGAGMNTEAF
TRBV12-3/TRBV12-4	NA	ASSFGGSGGWNNEQF
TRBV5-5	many	ASSFSAGTDTQY
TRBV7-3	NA	ASGLGGPGNEQF
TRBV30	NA	AFTRGSSYNEQF
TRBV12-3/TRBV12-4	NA	ASSFPRLAGGLSTDTQY
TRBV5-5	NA	ASSLAPGARDTEAF
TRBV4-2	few	ASSQSHNSNTEAF
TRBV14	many	ASSQVLGGTHTDTQY
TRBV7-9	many	ASRSRGRDTQY
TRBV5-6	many	ASSFLLAGPSSYEQY
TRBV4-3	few	ASSRAAGGPYEQY
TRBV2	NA	ASSARQGNEQY
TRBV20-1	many	SARLAGSYEQY